A single sample is the source of the 31 T cell receptor beta chains below, sequenced in a study of T cells in Graves' hyperthyroidism and ophthalmopathy. There were TCR beta CDR3 regions amplified from RNA transcripts. The TCR CDR3 was amplified in a first-round RT-PCR using the HTBI primer set. TCRdb redid the calling of the multiplex PCR reads with MiXCR, one entry per CDR3 protein. Counted here are about 400,000 distinct CDR3 sequences, about 15% occurring once; the ten biggest clones make up around a third. Sequenced material: blood. The receptors here all came from a woman in her 30s with Graves' hyperthyroidism.

This clonotype was picked up a small number of times. The V call is TRBV13, the J call TRBJ2-1, with 13 bases matching TRBD2. The CDR3 has 18 amino acids. Germline loops: CDR1 PRHDT, CDR2 FYEKMQ (reference sequence). V lost 6 bases to trimming and J lost 1 base; unmatched junction nucleotides: 9. The CDR3 protein is CASSRPPGLAGSYNEQFF. For the CDR3, the DNA is TGTGCCAGCAGTCGACCTCCGGGACTAGCGGGGTCCTACAATGAGCAGTTCTTC.

In its sample, this clonotype was seen a few times. This chain connects TRBV20-1 to TRBJ2-3, with TRBD2 matching 10 bases. Germline values: CDR1 DFQATT, CDR2 SNEGSKA (reference sequence). V was pared by 6 bases and J by 2 bases, with 8 bases of the junction left unmatched. The CDR3 has 15 amino acids. DNA for the CDR3: TGCAGTGCCGGAATACTAGCGGGGCTCACAGATACGCAGTATTTT. Its protein is CSAGILAGLTDTQYF.

This clonotype appeared many times. The V and J genes are TRBV11-3 and TRBJ2-1; TRBD2 is a possible D gene (6 bases). Germline CDR1 SGHNT, CDR2 YENEEA. With 0 bases removed from V and 4 bases from J, the gap between germline ends came to 10 bases. This CDR3 region has 15 residues. CDR3 sequence reads: CASSLDGGIYNEQFF. In nucleotides, the CDR3 is TGTGCCAGCAGCTTAGACGGAGGGATTTACAATGAGCAGTTCTTC.

The chain recombines TRBV4-2 with TRBJ1-3; D call uncertain. V shed 0 bases and J shed 0 bases, with 6 bases lying between them. Germline assignment: CDR1 LGHNA and CDR2 YNFKEQ. The CDR3 totals 15 residues. CDR3 nucleotide sequence: TGTGCCAGCAGCCAAGATCTAGTCTCTGGAAACACCATATATTTT. It encodes CASSQDLVSGNTIYF.

This clonotype was counted many times. The rearrangement joins TRBV6-1 to TRBJ1-5; TRBD1 might be the D (5 bases). V lost 5 bases, J lost 11 bases, and 16 bases lay in between. The CDR3 sequence is 13 residues long. Germline CDR1 is MNHNS and CDR2 is SASEGT. CDR3 in DNA: TGTGCCAGCAGTACCCGACAGTGGGGGGCCCAGCATTTT. Its translation: CASSTRQWGAQHF.

This clonotype was counted at least ten times. The chain recombines TRBV27 with TRBJ2-7; 7 nucleotides agree with TRBD2. Germline CDR1 MNHEY, CDR2 SMNVEV (reference sequence). V was pared by 9 bases and J by 4 bases, with 24 bases of the junction left unmatched. CDR3 length equals 18 residues. The CDR3 protein is CASSMVVVEGGPLYEQYF. The CDR3 coding sequence is TGTGCCAGTTCTATGGTCGTCGTGGAGGGAGGGCCTCTGTACGAGCAGTACTTC.

The CDR3 sequence: CASSFSRGEESSYNEQFF. DNA of the CDR3: TGTGCCAGCAGCTTCTCTAGGGGGGAAGAGAGCTCCTACAATGAGCAGTTCTTC. The rearrangement joins TRBV13 to TRBJ2-1; D tentatively fits TRBD1 or TRBD2 (6 bases each). CDR1 is PRHDT, CDR2 FYEKMQ, per germline (reference sequence). V was cut by 3 bases and J by 0 bases, with 18 bases left in between. This CDR3 contains 18 residues.

The CDR3 coding sequence is TGCAGCGTTGCTGGGGGAGGGCCGAGCACCGGGGAGCTGTTTTTT. Protein product: CSVAGGGPSTGELFF. The chain couples TRBV29-1 to TRBJ2-2; 7 nucleotides line up with TRBD2. The CDR3 is 15 residues long. Per germline, CDR1 SQVTM and CDR2 ANQGSEA. V lost 4 bases to trimming and J lost 4 bases; unmatched junction nucleotides: 9.

This clonotype was picked up many times. This chain joins TRBV3-1 and TRBJ2-7; D is unresolved. The germline gives CDR1 LGHDT, CDR2 YNNKEL (reference sequence). The CDR3 has 16 residues. Trimming pared 4 bases from V and 0 bases from J, leaving 16 bases between. DNA of the CDR3: TGTGCCAGCAGCCCTCCTCCCGGATATCACTCCTACGAGCAGTACTTC. This encodes CASSPPPGYHSYEQYF.

This clonotype was detected many times. The chain is built from TRBV25-1 and TRBJ2-1; perhaps TRBD2 as D (5 bases). Trimming took off 5 bases at V and 5 bases at J, with 19 bases between the two ends. The CDR3 totals 16 residues. The V gene's germline CDR1 is MGHDK and CDR2 SYGVNS. The CDR3 sequence is CASSSRLFFYNNEQFF. The CDR3 nucleotides are TGTGCCAGCAGTTCGCGACTATTCTTTTACAACAATGAGCAGTTCTTC.

The table lists this clonotype with a few counts. This chain links TRBV5-4 with TRBJ2-3, with 12 bases matching TRBD2. The germline gives CDR1 SGHNT, CDR2 YYREEE (reference sequence). The CDR3 length is 18 residues. J lost 6 bases, V lost 4 bases, and 15 bases had no gene match. The CDR3 DNA follows: TGTGCCAGCAGCCCGAAATCGACTAGCGGGAGAGGGTTGGATACGCAGTATTTT. It specifies CASSPKSTSGRGLDTQYF.

This clonotype was counted between two and nine times. This chain uses TRBV9 with TRBJ2-2; 12 bases align to TRBD2. The junction had 10 bases not matched to a gene; V was cut back by 6 bases and J by 1 base. The CDR3 spans 18 residues. From germline, CDR1 is SGDLS and CDR2 YYNGEE. Here the CDR3 DNA reads TGTGCCAGCACCTCCGGGACTAGCGGGTCCCTGAACACCGGGGAGCTGTTTTTT. It codes for CASTSGTSGSLNTGELFF.

The sample holds many counts of this clonotype. The chain has TRBV13 and TRBJ1-1; D unclear. Germline CDR1 reads PRHDT; CDR2 reads FYEKMQ (reference sequence). This CDR3 spans 15 amino acids. The ends were cut back, 5 bases at V and 6 bases at J, with 19 bases in the middle. DNA for the CDR3: TGTGCCAGCAGCACCTACCGCACGGGGAGGGCTGAAGCTTTCTTT. This encodes CASSTYRTGRAEAFF.

In its sample, this clonotype was seen many times. The gene calls are TRBV5-6 and TRBJ2-5, with TRBD2 matching 9 bases. The CDR3 runs to 16 residues. The V gene's germline CDR1 is SGHDT and CDR2 YYEEEE. V shed 4 bases and J 5 bases; nucleotides not matched to a gene: 12. The CDR3 loop is CASSPRGGRATETQYF. The CDR3 nucleotides read TGTGCCAGCAGCCCCCGTGGCGGGAGGGCTACGGAGACCCAGTACTTC. Combining the CDR3 with reference TRBV5-6 and TRBJ2-5 gives the whole variable domain DAGVTQSPTHLIKTRGQQVTLRCSPKSGHDTVSWYQQALGQGPQFIFQYYEEEERQRGNFPDRFSGHQFPNYSSELNVNALLLGDSALYLCASSPRGGRATETQYFGPGTRLLVL.

This clonotype was counted many times. The chain couples TRBV20-1 to TRBJ1-5, with a weak D call TRBD1 (6 bases). Germline-derived CDR1 and CDR2 are DFQATT and SNEGSKA (reference sequence). The CDR3 is 13 amino acids. V gave up 1 base and J gave up 5 bases, with 9 bases separating them. The CDR3 nucleotides are TGCAGTGCTAGAGGACAGGTAGATCAGCCCCAGCATTTT. Translating it yields CSARGQVDQPQHF.

This clonotype was seen at least ten times. This chain connects TRBV28 to TRBJ2-5; D gene unclear. Germline-derived CDR1 and CDR2 are MDHEN and SYDVKM. The V and J ends lost 5 bases and 7 bases respectively, with 11 bases between them. The length of the CDR3 is 12 residues. In DNA, the CDR3 is TGTGCCAGCAGTCCCCCCGGTCCGACCCAGTACTTC. As protein: CASSPPGPTQYF.

Ten or more counts support this clonotype. The chain combines TRBV10-1 with TRBJ2-3; no reliable D call. Looked up from germline, CDR1 is WNHNN and CDR2 is SYGVQD (reference sequence). Trimming took 3 bases from V and 0 from J, leaving 10 bases between them. This CDR3 contains 15 residues. The CDR3 coding sequence is TGCGCCAGCAGTGAATCGGCAACTAGCACAGATACGCAGTATTTT. It yields the protein CASSESATSTDTQYF.

This clonotype occurred many times. The chain links TRBV11-2 to TRBJ2-1; D perhaps matches TRBD1 (6 bases). The CDR3 is 15 amino acids. Per germline, CDR1 SGHAT and CDR2 FQNNGV. V shed 4 bases and J shed 2 bases, with 12 bases lying between them. As DNA, the CDR3 is TGTGCCAGCAGCTGGACCAGGGGACCCTACAATGAGCAGTTCTTC. This sequence encodes CASSWTRGPYNEQFF.

This clonotype was seen a single time. V gene TRBV10-2 combines with J gene TRBJ1-1; TRBD1 agrees at 9 bases. The junction had 4 bases not matched to a gene; V was cut back by 10 bases and J by 1 base. This CDR3 region has 13 residues. In germline, CDR1 is WSHSY, CDR2 SAAADI. The CDR3 protein is CATKQGANTEAFF. The CDR3 DNA reads TGCGCCACCAAACAGGGGGCGAACACTGAAGCTTTCTTT.

As regards this clonotype: A clone one base away is much larger, so this may be a read error. The chain carries TRBV20-1 and TRBJ2-3; possibly TRBD2 for D (6 bases). Germline CDR1 DFQATT, CDR2 SNEGSKA (reference sequence). The CDR3 runs 16 residues. DNA for the CDR3: TGCAGTGCTGGAGATGCGGCTAGCGTTCGTTCATCGACGCAGTATTTT. Amino acids: CSAGDAASVRSSTQYF.

This clonotype was counted a few times. The CDR3 bases are TGCGCCAGCAGCGATGGACTAGGCGGGAGGGCCCGTTACAATGAGCAGTTCTTC. This codes for CASSDGLGGRARYNEQFF. The chain uses TRBV5-1 and TRBJ2-1, with TRBD2 matching 9 bases. Trimming took 4 bases from V and 4 from J; bases not matched to a gene: 15. The CDR3 is 18 amino acids. Germline loops: CDR1 SGHRS, CDR2 YFSETQ.

V and J are TRBV5-1 and TRBJ2-5; 9 nucleotides agree with TRBD1. Germline values: CDR1 SGHRS, CDR2 YFSETQ. Trimming at V came to 1 base and at J to 5 bases, leaving 6 bases not matched to a gene. The CDR3 is made up of 15 amino acids. CDR3 loop: CASSLQLGTGETQYF. CDR3 bases: TGCGCCAGCAGCTTGCAGCTCGGGACAGGGGAGACCCAGTACTTC.

The chain is built from TRBV7-9 and TRBJ2-2, with D maybe TRBD1 (6 bases). The CDR3 is made up of 17 amino acids. Per germline, CDR1 SEHNR and CDR2 FQNEAQ (reference sequence). V shed 5 bases and J shed 6 bases, with 22 bases lying between them. CDR3 nucleotides: TGTGCCAGCAGCCCCTCCGATCGGACAGTAGCGTCCGGGGAGCTGTTTTTT. The encoded protein is CASSPSDRTVASGELFF.

Notes on this clonotype: Given a much more abundant clone one base away, this may be a read error. The chain carries TRBV7-9 and TRBJ2-5; perhaps D is TRBD1 or TRBD2 (7 bases each). Germline CDR1 and CDR2: SEHNR and FQNEAQ (reference sequence). This CDR3 is built from 14 residues. The CDR3 sequence is CAGSPRQGGETQYF. For the CDR3, the DNA is TGTGCCGGCAGCCCCCGACAGGGAGGGGAGACCCAGTACTTC.

This clonotype came up many times. The rearrangement links TRBV27 to TRBJ1-1; D remains unclear. The CDR3 has 13 residues. CDR1 and CDR2 (germline): MNHEY, SMNVEV (reference sequence). Trimming cost V 3 bases and J 0 bases, with 5 bases left between them. CDR3 in amino acids: CASSLAMNTEAFF. The CDR3 nucleotides are TGTGCCAGCAGTTTGGCTATGAACACTGAAGCTTTCTTT.

This clonotype was counted a few times. The V gene is TRBV12-3 or TRBV12-4, the J gene TRBJ2-5; 12 bases line up with TRBD2. The CDR3 extends over 17 amino acids. After removal of 2 bases from V and 5 bases from J, the junction contained 9 bases not matched to a gene. For the CDR3, the DNA is TGTGCCAGCAGTTTAATACTAGCGGGAGGTGGGTTGGAGACCCAGTACTTC. It yields the protein CASSLILAGGGLETQYF.

This rearrangement joins TRBV24-1 to TRBJ2-1; 7 bases line up with TRBD2. The junction had 9 bases not matched to a gene; V was cut back by 1 base and J by 7 bases. Per germline, CDR1 KGHDR and CDR2 SFDVKD. The CDR3 extends over 16 amino acids. CDR3 DNA: TGTGCCACCAGTGATTTTGGCGGGAGTCTCAAAAATGAGCAGTTCTTC. Translation: CATSDFGGSLKNEQFF.

This clonotype was recorded at least ten times. This chain joins TRBV6-2 or TRBV6-3 and TRBJ2-3; 9 nucleotides agree with TRBD2. CDR1 is MNHEY, CDR2 SVGEGT, per germline. J lost 1 base, V lost 2 bases, and 4 bases had no gene match. CDR3 size: 16 residues. CDR3 in amino acids: CASSYGEREGTDTQYF. The DNA for the CDR3 is TGTGCCAGCAGTTACGGGGAGCGGGAGGGCACAGATACGCAGTATTTT.

This clonotype has a count of ten or more. This chain links TRBV27 with TRBJ2-7; TRBD2 agrees at 12 bases. Germline-derived CDR1 and CDR2 are MNHEY and SMNVEV (reference sequence). The CDR3 sequence is 22 residues long. V was pared by 5 bases and J by 1 base, with 24 bases of the junction left unmatched. As DNA, the CDR3 is TGTGCCAGCAGTCTACCCCCCGAGGCCGGGACTAGCGGGTGGTTCTTTTCCTACGAGCAGTACTTC. Translated, it gives CASSLPPEAGTSGWFFSYEQYF.

The chain recombines TRBV2 with TRBJ2-7, with 7 bases aligning to TRBD2. J was trimmed by 2 bases and V by 6 bases; bases with no gene match: 7. The CDR3 covers 14 residues. The germline V gene encodes CDR1 SNHLY and CDR2 FYNNEI. CDR3 sequence reads: CASRKSGLAYEQYF. The CDR3 coding sequence is TGTGCCAGCAGGAAATCTGGACTAGCCTACGAGCAGTACTTC.

The table lists this clonotype with a few counts. The chain carries TRBV5-1 and TRBJ2-5, with D hard to call. The germline V gene has CDR1 SGHRS and CDR2 YFSETQ. Deletions cut 0 bases from V and 5 bases from J, with 8 bases between. The CDR3 length is 13 residues. This CDR3 is CASSLANAETQYF. CDR3 nucleotides: TGCGCCAGCAGCTTGGCCAACGCTGAGACCCAGTACTTC.